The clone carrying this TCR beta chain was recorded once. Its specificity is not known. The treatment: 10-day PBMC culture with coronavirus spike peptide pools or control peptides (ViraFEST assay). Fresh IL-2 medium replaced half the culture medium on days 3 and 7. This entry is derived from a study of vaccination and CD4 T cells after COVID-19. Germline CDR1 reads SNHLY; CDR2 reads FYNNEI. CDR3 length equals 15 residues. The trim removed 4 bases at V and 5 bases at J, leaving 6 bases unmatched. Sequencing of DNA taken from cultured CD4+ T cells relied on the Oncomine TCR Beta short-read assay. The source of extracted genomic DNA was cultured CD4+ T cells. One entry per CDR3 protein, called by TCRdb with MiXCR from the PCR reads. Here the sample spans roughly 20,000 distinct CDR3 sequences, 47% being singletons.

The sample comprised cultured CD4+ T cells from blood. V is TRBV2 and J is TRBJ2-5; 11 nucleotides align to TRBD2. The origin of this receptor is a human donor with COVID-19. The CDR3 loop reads CASSVRLAGLETQYF. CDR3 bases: TGTGCCAGCAGTGTCAGACTAGCGGGGCTGGAGACCCAGTACTTC. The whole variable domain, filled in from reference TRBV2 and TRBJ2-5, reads EPEVTQTPSHQVTQMGQEVILRCVPISNHLYFYWYRQILGQKVEFLVSFYNNEISEKSEIFDDQFSVERPDGSNFTLKIRSTKLEDSAMYFCASSVRLAGLETQYFGPGTRLLVL.